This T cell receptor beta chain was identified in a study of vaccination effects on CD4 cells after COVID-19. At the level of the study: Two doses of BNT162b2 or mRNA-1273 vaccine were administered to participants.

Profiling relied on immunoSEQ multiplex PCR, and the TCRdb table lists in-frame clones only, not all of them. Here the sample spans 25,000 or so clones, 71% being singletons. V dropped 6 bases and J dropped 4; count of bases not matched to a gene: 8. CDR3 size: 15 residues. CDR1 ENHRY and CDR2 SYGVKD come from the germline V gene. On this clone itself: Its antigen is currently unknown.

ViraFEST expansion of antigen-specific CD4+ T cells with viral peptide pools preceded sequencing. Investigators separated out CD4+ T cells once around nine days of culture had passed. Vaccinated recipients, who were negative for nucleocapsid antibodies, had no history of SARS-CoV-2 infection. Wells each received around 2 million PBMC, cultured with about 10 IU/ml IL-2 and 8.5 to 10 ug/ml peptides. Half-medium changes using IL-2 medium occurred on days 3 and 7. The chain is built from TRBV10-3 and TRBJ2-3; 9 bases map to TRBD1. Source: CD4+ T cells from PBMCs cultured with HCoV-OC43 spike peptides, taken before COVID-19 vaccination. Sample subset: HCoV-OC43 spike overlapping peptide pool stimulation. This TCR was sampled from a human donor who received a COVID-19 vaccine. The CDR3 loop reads CAISEAGQGPDTQYF. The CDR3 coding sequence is TGTGCCATCAGCGAGGCGGGACAGGGACCAGATACGCAGTATTTT.